Here is one T cell receptor (beta chain) with its context. The data originate from a study of cytomegalovirus exposure and HLA in healthy donors. This CDR3 region has 15 residues. V dropped 8 bases and J dropped 2; count of bases not matched to a gene: 8. CDR1 is LNHDA, CDR2 SQIVND, per germline (reference sequence). PCR was performed using 60 Vbeta and 13 Jbeta primers. Generated by immunoSEQ multiplex PCR, the TCRdb table keeps only in-frame clones and is missing some. The sample lists 150,000 to 200,000 clones; 60% to 80% were seen once. Sample: PBMCs. The chain carries TRBV19 and TRBJ1-4, with 7 bases fitting TRBD1. The source is a man between 60 and 75 years old in good health and CMV-seronegative. The CDR3 coding sequence is TGTGCCAGTTCCAAAATGGGACAGACTAATGAAAAACTGTTTTTT. It codes for CASSKMGQTNEKLFF.